Sequencing of this TCR beta chain was carried out in a study of preoperative IRX-2 immunotherapy in early breast cancer. Generated by immunoSEQ multiplex PCR, the TCRdb table keeps only in-frame clones and is missing some. The profile shows more than 35,000 clones, 70% to 80% of them singletons. Treatment here: preoperative locoregional IRX-2 cytokine immunotherapy. This phase Ib study tested locoregional IRX-2 cytokine immunotherapy given before surgery. This CDR3 comprises 13 residues. With 8 bases removed from V and 4 bases from J, the gap between germline ends came to 15 bases. The germline V gene encodes CDR1 MDHEN and CDR2 SYDVKM.

The sample was tumor tissue, taken after IRX-2 immunotherapy. The TCR was taken from a human donor with breast cancer. The V call is TRBV28, the J call TRBJ2-7; the D gene is possibly TRBD2 (5 bases). CDR3 coding DNA: TGTGCCAGCCTAGAGGTGGGAGCTTACGAGCAGTACTTC. Translation gives CASLEVGAYEQYF.